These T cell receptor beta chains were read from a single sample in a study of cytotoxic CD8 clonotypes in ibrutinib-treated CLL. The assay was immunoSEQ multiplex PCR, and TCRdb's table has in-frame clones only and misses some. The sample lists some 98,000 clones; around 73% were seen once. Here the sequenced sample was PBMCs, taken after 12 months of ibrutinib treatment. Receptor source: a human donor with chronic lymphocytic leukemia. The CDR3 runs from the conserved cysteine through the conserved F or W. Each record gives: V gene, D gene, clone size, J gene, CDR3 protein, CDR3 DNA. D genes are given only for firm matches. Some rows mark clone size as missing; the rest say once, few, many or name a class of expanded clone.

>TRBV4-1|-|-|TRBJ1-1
CASSQEQTMNTEAFF
TGCGCCAGCAGCCAAGAACAGACCATGAACACTGAAGCTTTCTTT
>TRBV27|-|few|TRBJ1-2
CASSLRPGDNYGYTF
TGTGCCAGCAGTTTACGACCAGGGGATAACTATGGCTACACCTTC
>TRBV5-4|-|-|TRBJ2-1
CASSLKGSSYNEQFF
TGTGCCAGCAGCTTAAAGGGTAGCTCCTACAATGAGCAGTTCTTC
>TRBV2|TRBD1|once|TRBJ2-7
CASSASLGQGNEQYF
TGTGCCAGCAGTGCCTCCTTGGGACAGGGGAACGAGCAGTACTTC
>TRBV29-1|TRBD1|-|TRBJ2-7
CSVVQGSTGEQYF
TGCAGCGTTGTACAGGGGTCAACAGGGGAGCAGTACTTC
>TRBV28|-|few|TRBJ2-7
CASRGSSYEQYF
TGTGCCAGCAGGGGGAGCTCCTACGAGCAGTACTTC
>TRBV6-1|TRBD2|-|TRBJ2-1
CASRETSAVEQFF
TGTGCCAGCAGGGAGACTAGCGCTGTTGAGCAGTTCTTC
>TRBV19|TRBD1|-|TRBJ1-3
CASSIPGTGGYSGNTIYF
TGTGCCAGTAGTATACCCGGGACAGGGGGCTACTCTGGAAACACCATATATTTT
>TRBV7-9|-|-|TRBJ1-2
CASSAGGGDWRNYGYTF
TGTGCCAGCAGCGCTGGGGGGGGAGATTGGAGGAACTATGGCTACACCTTC
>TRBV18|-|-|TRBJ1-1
CASSPPGPYTEAFF
TGTGCCAGCTCACCACCCGGACCTTACACTGAAGCTTTCTTT
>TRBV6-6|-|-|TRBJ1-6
CASRQGNSPLHF
TGTGCCAGCAGACAGGGTAATTCACCCCTCCACTTT
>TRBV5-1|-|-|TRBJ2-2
CASSLGWGPGSTGELFF
TGCGCCAGCAGCTTGGGATGGGGGCCAGGATCCACCGGGGAGCTGTTTTTT
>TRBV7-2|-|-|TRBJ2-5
CASSTDYQETQYF
TGTGCCAGCAGCACAGACTACCAAGAGACCCAGTACTTC
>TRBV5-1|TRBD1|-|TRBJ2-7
CASSPTTGGLYEQYF
TGCGCCAGCAGCCCAACGACAGGGGGGCTCTACGAGCAGTACTTC
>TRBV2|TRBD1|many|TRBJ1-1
CASRPGQSYSEAFF
TGTGCCAGCAGGCCGGGACAGTCGTATAGTGAAGCTTTCTTT
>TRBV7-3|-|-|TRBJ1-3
CASSLNGHQGDTIYF
TGTGCCAGCAGCTTAAACGGGCATCAAGGGGACACCATATATTTT
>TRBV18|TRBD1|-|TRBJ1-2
CASSRTGGIYGYTF
TGTGCCAGCTCACGGACAGGGGGCATCTATGGCTACACCTTC
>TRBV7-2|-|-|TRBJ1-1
CASSLAGTYTEAFF
TGTGCCAGCAGCTTAGCGGGTACGTACACTGAAGCTTTCTTT
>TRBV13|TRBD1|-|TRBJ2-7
CASSKEQGAREQYF
TGTGCCAGCAGCAAAGAACAGGGGGCGCGGGAGCAGTACTTC
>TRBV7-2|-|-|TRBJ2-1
CASSLGDGQRRNEQFF
TGTGCCAGCAGCTTAGGGGACGGGCAGAGAAGGAATGAGCAGTTCTTC
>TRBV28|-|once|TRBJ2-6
CASSLARSGANVLTF
TGTGCCAGCAGTTTGGCGCGCTCTGGGGCCAACGTCCTGACTTTC
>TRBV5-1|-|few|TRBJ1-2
CASSLGRADYGYTF
TGCGCCAGCAGCTTGGGCAGGGCAGACTATGGCTACACCTTC
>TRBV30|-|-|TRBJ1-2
CAWSAGQTGDLNYGYTF
TGTGCCTGGAGTGCTGGACAGACAGGCGACTTAAACTATGGCTACACCTTC
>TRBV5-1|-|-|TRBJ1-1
CASSVDPLRMNTEAFF
TGCGCCAGCAGCGTGGACCCTCTTAGGATGAACACTGAAGCTTTCTTT
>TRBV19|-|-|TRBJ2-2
CASSPGYGGTGELFF
TGTGCCAGTAGTCCCGGGTACGGCGGCACCGGGGAGCTGTTTTTT
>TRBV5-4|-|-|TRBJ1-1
CASSSRPEMNTEAFF
TGTGCCAGCAGCTCCCGGCCGGAGATGAACACTGAAGCTTTCTTT
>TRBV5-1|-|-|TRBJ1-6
CASGQGRENSPLHF
TGCGCCAGCGGCCAGGGGAGGGAGAATTCACCCCTCCACTTT
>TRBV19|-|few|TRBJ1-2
CASSMKTAGYTF
TGTGCCAGTAGTATGAAGACAGCTGGCTACACCTTC
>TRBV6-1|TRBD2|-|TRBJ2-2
CASSVRGVMNTGELFF
TGTGCCAGCAGTGTACGGGGGGTTATGAACACCGGGGAGCTGTTTTTT
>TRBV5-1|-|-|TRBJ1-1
CASKQASPNTEAFF
TGCGCCAGCAAGCAGGCGTCGCCGAACACTGAAGCTTTCTTT
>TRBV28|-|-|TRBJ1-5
CASSLLEKEGFWNQPQHF
TGTGCCAGCAGTTTATTGGAGAAGGAGGGATTTTGGAATCAGCCCCAGCATTTT
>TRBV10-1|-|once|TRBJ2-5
CASSDGGGAPYF
TGCGCCAGCAGTGATGGCGGGGGCGCCCCGTACTTC
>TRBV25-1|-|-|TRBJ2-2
CASSEDRNTGELFF
TGTGCCAGCAGTGAAGACAGGAACACCGGGGAGCTGTTTTTT
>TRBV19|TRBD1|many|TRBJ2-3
CASSVKLGQGGADTQYF
TGTGCCAGTAGTGTAAAACTAGGACAGGGGGGAGCAGATACGCAGTATTTT
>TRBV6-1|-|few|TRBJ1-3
CASSEGGGRNTIYF
TGTGCCAGCAGTGAAGGGGGAGGAAGAAACACCATATATTTT
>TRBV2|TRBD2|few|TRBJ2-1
CASSEGWGGPNEQFF
TGTGCCAGCAGTGAGGGGTGGGGAGGGCCCAATGAGCAGTTCTTC
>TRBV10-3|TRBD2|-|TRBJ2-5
CAISEIAGNLETQYF
TGTGCCATCAGTGAGATAGCGGGGAATTTAGAGACCCAGTACTTC
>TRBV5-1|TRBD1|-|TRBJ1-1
CASSLAGGNTEAFF
TGCGCCAGCAGCTTGGCAGGGGGCAACACTGAAGCTTTCTTT
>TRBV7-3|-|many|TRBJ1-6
CASSEGHQGSYNSPLHF
TGTGCCAGCAGCGAGGGTCACCAAGGCTCCTATAATTCACCCCTCCACTTT
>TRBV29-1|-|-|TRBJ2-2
CSVSSGLYTGELFF
TGCAGCGTTTCGTCGGGACTTTACACCGGGGAGCTGTTTTTT
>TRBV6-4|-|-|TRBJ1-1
CASSEHPGSLNTEAFF
TGTGCCAGCAGTGAACACCCGGGGTCTCTGAACACTGAAGCTTTCTTT
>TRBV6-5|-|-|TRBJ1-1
CASRGRTNTEAFF
TGTGCCAGCAGAGGACGGACTAACACTGAAGCTTTCTTT
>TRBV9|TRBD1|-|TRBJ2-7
CASSVRGTGGNEQYF
TGTGCCAGCAGCGTAAGAGGGACAGGGGGTAACGAGCAGTACTTC